The next 14 T cell receptor beta chains were all read from a single sample in a study of T cells after yellow fever vaccination. TCRdb re-derived calls from the 5' RACE reads in MiXCR, one entry per CDR3 protein. Of approximately 330,000 distinct CDR3 sequences in the sample, approximately 4% were seen once. The specimen was PBMCs, collected 5 days after the yellow fever booster vaccination. These receptor sequences come from a man aged 18 to 30 who received the YFV17D yellow fever vaccine.

This chain links TRBV7-8 with TRBJ2-6, with 8 bases aligning to TRBD2. V lost 2 bases, J lost 0 bases, and 6 bases stayed unmatched. CDR3 length equals 18 residues. Germline-derived CDR1 and CDR2 are SGHVS and FQNEAQ. CDR3 sequence reads: CASSLSGGPNSGANVLTF. For the CDR3, the DNA is TGTGCCAGCAGCTTATCGGGGGGGCCCAACTCTGGGGCCAACGTCCTGACTTTC.

This clonotype showed up many times. The genes are TRBV11-2 and TRBJ2-2; a weak D match, TRBD2 (6 bases). CDR3 length equals 15 residues. V shed 1 base and J shed 1 base, with 7 bases lying between them. The germline V gene has CDR1 SGHAT and CDR2 FQNNGV. CDR3 coding DNA: TGTGCCAGCAGCTTAGGGAGGGTGAACACCGGGGAGCTGTTTTTT. Protein product: CASSLGRVNTGELFF.

This clonotype has a count of ten or more. The rearrangement joins TRBV7-3 to TRBJ2-1, with 8 bases aligning to TRBD2. The CDR3 has 15 amino acids. Germline V gene data show CDR1 as SGHTA and CDR2 as FQGTGA. The ends lost 0 bases at V and 6 bases at J; junction bases unmatched: 4. CDR3 DNA: TGTGCCAGCAGCTTAACGGCTAGCGGGTTCAATGAGCAGTTCTTC. This codes for CASSLTASGFNEQFF.

This clonotype has only a few counts. The J gene is TRBJ1-1, the V gene TRBV20-1; 10 positions agree with TRBD1. Germline V gene data show CDR1 as DFQATT and CDR2 as SNEGSKA (reference sequence). This CDR3 is built from 15 residues. Trimming took 4 bases from V and 5 from J; bases not matched to a gene: 10. The chain's CDR3 is CSAMARQGARTEAFF. CDR3 nucleotides: TGCAGTGCTATGGCACGACAGGGGGCGCGTACTGAAGCTTTCTTT.

This clonotype was found a few times. The rearrangement joins TRBV12-3 or TRBV12-4 to TRBJ2-5; possibly TRBD1 for D (6 bases). Trimming took off 7 bases at V and 1 base at J, with 10 bases between the two ends. The CDR3 sequence is 13 residues long. The CDR3 region is CASKPDSQETQYF. The CDR3, as DNA: TGTGCCAGCAAACCGGACAGCCAAGAGACCCAGTACTTC.

The chain carries TRBV5-5 and TRBJ2-1, with D tentatively TRBD1 or TRBD2 (5 bases each). The V end lost 2 bases, the J end lost 5 bases, and 11 bases lay between the germline ends. Germline V gene sequence: CDR1 SGHKS, CDR2 YYEKEE (reference sequence). CDR3 size: 14 residues. The CDR3 DNA is TGTGCCAGCAGCTTCGGGGCAACCAACAATGAGCAGTTCTTC. Translated: CASSFGATNNEQFF.

The chain is built from TRBV5-1 and TRBJ2-1; D is ambiguous. The ends were cut back, 0 bases at V and 13 bases at J, with 17 bases in the middle. Per the germline V gene, CDR1 is SGHRS and CDR2 is YFSETQ. The CDR3 extends over 14 amino acids. CDR3 amino acids: CASSLAAAMPIQFF. Written as DNA, the CDR3 is TGCGCCAGCAGCTTGGCCGCGGCTATGCCCATTCAGTTCTTC.

This clonotype was seen repeatedly, ten times or more. V is TRBV20-1 and J is TRBJ1-1; D uncertain. CDR3 length: 14 amino acids. Germline-derived CDR1 and CDR2 are DFQATT and SNEGSKA (reference sequence). Trimming shortened V by 1 base and J by 4 bases, and 13 bases separated the two germline ends. DNA for the CDR3: TGCAGTGCTAGAGTCTCCATGGGGAGCACTGAAGCTTTCTTT. Translating it yields CSARVSMGSTEAFF.

In its sample, this clonotype was seen a few times. The genes are TRBV18 and TRBJ2-3; D is uncertain. The CDR3 length is 11 residues. V lost 8 bases and J 6 bases, leaving 9 bases between the germline ends. CDR1 and CDR2 from the germline V gene are KGHSH and LQKENI. The CDR3 sequence: CASRYSDTQYF. As DNA, the CDR3 is TGTGCCAGCCGTTATTCTGATACGCAGTATTTT.

This clonotype was recorded a few times. The J gene is TRBJ1-6, the V gene TRBV20-1, with TRBD1 as a possible D gene (6 bases). The CDR3 has 13 residues. Between the trimmed V and J ends, which lost 6 bases and 8 bases, there was a span of 14 bases. Looked up from germline, CDR1 is DFQATT and CDR2 is SNEGSKA (reference sequence). For the CDR3, the DNA is TGCAGTGCGTCCATGGACAGAGATTCACCCCTCCACTTT. Its translation: CSASMDRDSPLHF.

This clonotype came up a few times. The V and J genes are TRBV7-3 and TRBJ2-6; D may correspond to TRBD1 or TRBD2 (5 bases each). With 3 bases removed from V and 3 bases from J, the gap between germline ends came to 12 bases. This CDR3 has 16 amino acids. CDR1 is SGHTA and CDR2 is FQGTGA in the germline V gene. CDR3 protein: CASSFPQGDGANVLTF. CDR3 DNA: TGTGCCAGCAGCTTCCCGCAGGGAGATGGGGCCAACGTCCTGACTTTC.

The chain carries TRBV5-6 and TRBJ1-1, with TRBD1 as a possible D gene (6 bases). The CDR3 sequence is 13 residues long. Germline assignment: CDR1 SGHDT and CDR2 YYEEEE. V lost 4 bases, J lost 3 bases, and 10 bases lay in between. As DNA, the CDR3 is TGTGCCAGCAGCACGGACAGCTACACTGAAGCTTTCTTT. It codes for CASSTDSYTEAFF.

A few counts support this clonotype. J is TRBJ1-3 and V is TRBV7-9, with TRBD1 as a possible D gene (6 bases). Germline-derived CDR1 and CDR2 are SEHNR and FQNEAQ (reference sequence). This CDR3 region has 17 residues. Trimming pared 1 base from V and 2 bases from J, leaving 15 bases between. CDR3 nucleotides: TGTGCCAGCAGCTTAGGAATGCGGGGGGCTGCTGGAAACACCATATATTTT. Encoded protein: CASSLGMRGAAGNTIYF.

This clonotype was counted only a few times. The V gene is TRBV6-6, the J gene TRBJ1-2; no definite D call. Germline CDR1 and CDR2: MNHNY and SVGAGI (reference sequence). This CDR3 is 14 amino acids long. V dropped 7 bases and J dropped 2 bases, with 14 bases sitting between them. The DNA of the CDR3 is TGTGCCAGCAACTGGGCAGGCGACAACTATGGCTACACCTTC. Amino acid sequence: CASNWAGDNYGYTF.